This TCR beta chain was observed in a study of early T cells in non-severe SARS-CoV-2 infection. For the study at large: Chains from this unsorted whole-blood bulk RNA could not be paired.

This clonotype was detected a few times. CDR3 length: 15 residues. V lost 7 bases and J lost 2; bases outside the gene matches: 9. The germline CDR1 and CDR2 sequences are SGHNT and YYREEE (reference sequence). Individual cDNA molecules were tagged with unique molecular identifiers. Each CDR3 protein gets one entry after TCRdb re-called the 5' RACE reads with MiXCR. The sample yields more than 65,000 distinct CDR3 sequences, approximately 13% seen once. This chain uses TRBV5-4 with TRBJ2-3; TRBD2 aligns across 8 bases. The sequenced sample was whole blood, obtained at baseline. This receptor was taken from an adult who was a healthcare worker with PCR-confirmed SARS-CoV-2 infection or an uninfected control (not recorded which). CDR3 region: CASGTGTRNTDTQYF. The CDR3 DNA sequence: TGTGCCAGCGGAACCGGGACTAGGAACACAGATACGCAGTATTTT.